This entry is about one TCR beta chain. These data are taken from a study of T cell changes during pregnancy in multiple sclerosis. The CDR3 consists of 13 residues. Germline CDR1 SGHAT, CDR2 FQNNGV. V was trimmed by 4 bases and J by 5 bases, leaving 11 bases between them. Assay: immunoSEQ multiplex PCR; the TCRdb copy retains only in-frame clones and omits some. The sample consists of about 24,000 clones, roughly 90% of them appearing once. The sequence was obtained from a female donor in good health, enrolled as a control in a pregnancy study. Here the sequenced sample was CD8+ T cells from peripheral blood mononuclear cells, taken in the third trimester of pregnancy. The chain links TRBV11-2 to TRBJ2-5, with TRBD2 as a possible D gene (5 bases). The CDR3 DNA is TGTGCCAGCAGCTCCCCCGAGGGCGAGACCCAGTACTTC. Its translation: CASSSPEGETQYF. Looking up the rest from reference TRBV11-2 and TRBJ2-5 gives the full variable domain: EAGVAQSPRYKIIEKRQSVAFWCNPISGHATLYWYQQILGQGPKLLIQFQNNGVVDDSQLPKDRFSAERLKGVDSTLKIQPAKLEDSAVYLCASSSPEGETQYFGPGTRLLVL.